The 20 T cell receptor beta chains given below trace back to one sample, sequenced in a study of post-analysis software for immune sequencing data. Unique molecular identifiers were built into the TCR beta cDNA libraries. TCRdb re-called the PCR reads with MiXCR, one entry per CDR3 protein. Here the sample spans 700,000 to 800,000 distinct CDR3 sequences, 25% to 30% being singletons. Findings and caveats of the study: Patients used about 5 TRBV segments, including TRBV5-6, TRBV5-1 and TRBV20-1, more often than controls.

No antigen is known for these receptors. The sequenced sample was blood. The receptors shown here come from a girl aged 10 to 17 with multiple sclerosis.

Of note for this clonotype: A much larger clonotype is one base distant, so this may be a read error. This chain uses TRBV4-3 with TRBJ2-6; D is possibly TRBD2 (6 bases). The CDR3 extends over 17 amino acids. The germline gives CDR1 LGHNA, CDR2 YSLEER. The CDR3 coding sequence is TGCGCCAGCAGCCAAGATTCTAGGGGACTTGGGGCCAACGTCCGGACTTTC. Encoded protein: CASSQDSRGLGANVRTF.

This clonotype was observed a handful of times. The CDR3 loop reads CASSESENTEAFF. The CDR3 DNA sequence: TGCGCCAGCAGTGAGTCAGAGAACACTGAAGCTTTCTTT. The chain couples TRBV10-2 to TRBJ1-1, with D unclear. V was cut by 0 bases and J by 1 base, with 3 bases left in between. Germline-derived CDR1 and CDR2 are WSHSY and SAAADI. The CDR3 covers 13 residues.

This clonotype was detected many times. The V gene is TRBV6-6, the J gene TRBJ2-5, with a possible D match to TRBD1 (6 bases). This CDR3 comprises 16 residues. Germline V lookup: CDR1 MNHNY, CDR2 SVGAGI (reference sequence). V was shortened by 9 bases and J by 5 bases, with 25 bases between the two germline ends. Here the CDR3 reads CASIPLLGASRETQYF. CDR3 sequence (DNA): TGTGCCAGTATCCCATTACTGGGGGCGAGTAGGGAGACCCAGTACTTC.

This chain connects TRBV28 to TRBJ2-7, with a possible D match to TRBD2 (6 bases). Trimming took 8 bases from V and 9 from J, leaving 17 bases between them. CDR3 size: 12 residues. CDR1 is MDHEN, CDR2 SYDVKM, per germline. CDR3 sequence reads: CASGSGLSGQYF. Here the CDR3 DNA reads TGTGCCAGCGGCTCGGGACTCTCTGGGCAGTACTTC.

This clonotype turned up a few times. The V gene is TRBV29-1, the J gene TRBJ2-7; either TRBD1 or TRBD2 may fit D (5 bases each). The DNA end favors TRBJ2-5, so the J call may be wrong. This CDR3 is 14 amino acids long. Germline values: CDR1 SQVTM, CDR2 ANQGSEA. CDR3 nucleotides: TGCAGCGTTGAAGGTGGGACGGAAGTCGAGACCCAGTACTTC. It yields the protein CSVEGGTEVETQYF.

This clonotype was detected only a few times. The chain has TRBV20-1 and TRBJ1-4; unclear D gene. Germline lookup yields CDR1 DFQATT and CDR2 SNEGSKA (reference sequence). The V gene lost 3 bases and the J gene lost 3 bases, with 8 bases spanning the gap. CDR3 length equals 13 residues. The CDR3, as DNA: TGCAGTGCTAGGCCCAGCTCTAATGAAAAACTGTTTTTT. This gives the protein CSARPSSNEKLFF.

The CDR3 reads CASSESSRLDEQFF. The DNA of the CDR3 is TGTGCCAGCAGTGAAAGCTCAAGGTTGGATGAGCAGTTCTTC. The chain has TRBV2 and TRBJ2-1; D remains ambiguous. Germline V gene sequence: CDR1 SNHLY, CDR2 FYNNEI. This CDR3 contains 14 residues. The V and J ends lost 2 bases and 8 bases respectively, with 13 bases between them.

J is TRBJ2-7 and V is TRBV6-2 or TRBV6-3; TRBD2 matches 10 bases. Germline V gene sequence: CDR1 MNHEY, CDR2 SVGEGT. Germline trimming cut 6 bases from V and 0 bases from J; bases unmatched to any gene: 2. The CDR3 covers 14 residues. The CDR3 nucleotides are TGTGCCAGCAGATCTAGCGGGAGCTCCTACGAGCAGTACTTC. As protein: CASRSSGSSYEQYF.

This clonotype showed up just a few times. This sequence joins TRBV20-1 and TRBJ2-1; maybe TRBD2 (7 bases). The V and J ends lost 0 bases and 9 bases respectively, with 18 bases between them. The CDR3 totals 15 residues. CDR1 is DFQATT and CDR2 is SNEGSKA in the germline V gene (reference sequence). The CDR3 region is CSARDPRGGRFEQFF. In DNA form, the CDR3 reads TGCAGTGCTAGAGATCCGAGGGGGGGCCGGTTTGAGCAGTTCTTC.

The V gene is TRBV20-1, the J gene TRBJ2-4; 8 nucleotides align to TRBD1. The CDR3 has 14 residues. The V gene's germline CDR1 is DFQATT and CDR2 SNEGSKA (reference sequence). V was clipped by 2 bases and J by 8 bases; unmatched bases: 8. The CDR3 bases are TGCAGTGCTAGATCGGCGACAGGGGTATACATTCAGTACTTC. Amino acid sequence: CSARSATGVYIQYF.

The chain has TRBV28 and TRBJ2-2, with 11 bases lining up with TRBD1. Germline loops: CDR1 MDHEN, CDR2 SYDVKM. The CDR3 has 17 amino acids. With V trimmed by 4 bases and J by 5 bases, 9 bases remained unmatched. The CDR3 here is CASSSTGTGGRTGELFF. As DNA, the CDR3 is TGTGCCAGCAGTTCAACCGGGACAGGGGGTAGAACCGGGGAGCTGTTTTTT.

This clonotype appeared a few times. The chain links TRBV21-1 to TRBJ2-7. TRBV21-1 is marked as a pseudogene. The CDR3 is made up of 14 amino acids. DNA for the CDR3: TGTGCCAGCAGCAAAGCGCCGGGGACCTACGAGCAGTACTTC. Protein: CASSKAPGTYEQYF.

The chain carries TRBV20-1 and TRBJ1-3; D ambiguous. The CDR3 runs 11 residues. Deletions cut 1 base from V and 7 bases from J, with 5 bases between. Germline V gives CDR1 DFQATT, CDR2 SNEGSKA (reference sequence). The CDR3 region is CSARVLNTIYF. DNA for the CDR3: TGCAGTGCTAGAGTTTTGAACACCATATATTTT.

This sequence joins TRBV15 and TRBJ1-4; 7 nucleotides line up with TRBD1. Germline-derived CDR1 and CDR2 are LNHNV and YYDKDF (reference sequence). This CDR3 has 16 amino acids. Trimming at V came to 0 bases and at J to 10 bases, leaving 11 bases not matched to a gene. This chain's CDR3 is CATSRENDRAHGKLFF. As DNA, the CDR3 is TGTGCCACCAGCAGAGAAAACGACAGGGCCCACGGAAAACTGTTTTTT.

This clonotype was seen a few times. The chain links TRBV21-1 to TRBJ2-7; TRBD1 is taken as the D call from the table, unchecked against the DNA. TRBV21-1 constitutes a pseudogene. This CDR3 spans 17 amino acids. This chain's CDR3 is CASSNMGSGQGLYEQYF. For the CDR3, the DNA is TGTGCCAGCAGCAATATGGGGTCGGGACAGGGCCTCTACGAGCAGTACTTC.

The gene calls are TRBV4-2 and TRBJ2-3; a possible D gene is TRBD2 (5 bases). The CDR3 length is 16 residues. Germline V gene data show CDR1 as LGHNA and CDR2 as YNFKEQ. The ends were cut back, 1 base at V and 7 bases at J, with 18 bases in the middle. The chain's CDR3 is CASSQGIGIGSNTQYF. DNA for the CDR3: TGTGCCAGCAGCCAAGGGATCGGGATTGGGTCTAATACGCAGTATTTT.

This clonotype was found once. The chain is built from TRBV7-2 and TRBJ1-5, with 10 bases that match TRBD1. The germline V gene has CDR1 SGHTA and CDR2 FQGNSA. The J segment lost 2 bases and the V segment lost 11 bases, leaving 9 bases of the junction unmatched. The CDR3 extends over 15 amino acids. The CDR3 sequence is CAAQTGTGGNQPQHF. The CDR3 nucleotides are TGTGCCGCCCAGACCGGGACAGGGGGCAATCAGCCCCAGCATTTT.

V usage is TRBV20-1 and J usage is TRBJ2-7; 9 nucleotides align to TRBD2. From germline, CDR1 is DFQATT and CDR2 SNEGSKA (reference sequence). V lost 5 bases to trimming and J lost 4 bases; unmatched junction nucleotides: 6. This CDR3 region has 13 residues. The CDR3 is CSASRGRVYEQYF. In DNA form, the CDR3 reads TGCAGTGCTTCGCGCGGGAGGGTATACGAGCAGTACTTC.

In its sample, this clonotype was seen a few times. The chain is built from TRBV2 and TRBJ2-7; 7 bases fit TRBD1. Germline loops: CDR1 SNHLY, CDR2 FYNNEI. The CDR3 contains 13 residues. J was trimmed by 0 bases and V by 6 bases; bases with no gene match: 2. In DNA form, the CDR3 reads TGTGCCAGCAGAGGACAGGACTCCTACGAGCAGTACTTC. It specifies CASRGQDSYEQYF.

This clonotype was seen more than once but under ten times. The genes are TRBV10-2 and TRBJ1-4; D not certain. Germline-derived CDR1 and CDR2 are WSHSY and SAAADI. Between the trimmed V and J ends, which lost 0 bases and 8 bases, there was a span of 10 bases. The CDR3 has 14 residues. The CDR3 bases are TGCGCCAGCAGTGAGTCGGGAGCTGTAGAAAAACTGTTTTTT. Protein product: CASSESGAVEKLFF.